This entry describes one T cell receptor beta chain. Individuals aged roughly 18 to 95 years were recruited from about two dozen US areas. TCRdb's table, derived via immunoSEQ multiplex PCR, lists solely in-frame clones and lacks some. Counted here are roughly 270,000 clones, around 84% occurring once; the ten biggest clones make up about 5%. The data were obtained in a study of blood T cell repertoires in COVID-19. For the study at large: From the United States, Italy and Spain came samples of acute and convalescent COVID-19.

The ends lost 6 bases at V and 0 bases at J; junction bases unmatched: 8. This CDR3 region has 16 residues. Germline loops: CDR1 MNHEY, CDR2 SMNVEV (reference sequence). The TCR was taken from a man aged 40-49 years who had been exposed to COVID-19. The V gene is TRBV27, the J gene TRBJ1-5, with TRBD1 matching over 7 bases. Material: PBMCs or T cells enriched from blood (not recorded which). The CDR3 loop is CASRMAGQYSNQPQHF. CDR3 nucleotides: TGTGCCAGCAGAATGGCGGGACAGTATAGCAATCAGCCCCAGCATTTT.